The sequence of this T cell receptor (beta chain) was determined in a study of OX40 agonist ivuxolimab in advanced cancers. V was trimmed by 3 bases and J by 2 bases, leaving 11 bases between them. CDR3 length: 15 residues. Germline values: CDR1 MNHEY, CDR2 SVGAGI. TCRdb keeps only in-frame clones here, not all; method: immunoSEQ multiplex PCR. The sample carries about 84,000 clones, about 94% recorded once. A word on this clone: Antigen unknown.

Study-wide findings and caveats: Those patients achieving a partial response at 0.1-3.0 mg/kg showed among the lowest clonal expansion. Still undetermined is the antigen specificity of the expanded peripheral T cells.

The material sequenced was CD4+ or CD8+ T cells sorted from blood, taken in a trial of the OX40 agonist ivuxolimab. The receptor was isolated from an adult with an advanced solid tumor such as melanoma, head and neck, liver or kidney cancer. The chain joins TRBV6-5 to TRBJ1-3; no clear D. CDR3 sequence: CASSYGPGPGNTIYF. The CDR3 coding sequence is TGTGCCAGCAGTTATGGGCCTGGGCCTGGAAACACCATATATTTT.